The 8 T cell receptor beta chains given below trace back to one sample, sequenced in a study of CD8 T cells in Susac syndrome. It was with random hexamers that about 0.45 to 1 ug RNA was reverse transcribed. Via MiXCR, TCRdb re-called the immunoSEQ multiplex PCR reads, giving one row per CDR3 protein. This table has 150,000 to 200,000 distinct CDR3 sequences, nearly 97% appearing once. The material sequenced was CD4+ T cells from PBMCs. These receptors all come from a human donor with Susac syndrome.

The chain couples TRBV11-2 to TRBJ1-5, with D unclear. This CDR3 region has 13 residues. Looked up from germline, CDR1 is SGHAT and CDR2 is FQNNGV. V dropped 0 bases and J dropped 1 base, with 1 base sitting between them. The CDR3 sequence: CASSLESNQPQHF. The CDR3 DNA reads TGTGCCAGCAGCTTAGAAAGCAATCAGCCCCAGCATTTT. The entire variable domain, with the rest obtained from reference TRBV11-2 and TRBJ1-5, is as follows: EAGVAQSPRYKIIEKRQSVAFWCNPISGHATLYWYQQILGQGPKLLIQFQNNGVVDDSQLPKDRFSAERLKGVDSTLKIQPAKLEDSAVYLCASSLESNQPQHFGDGTRLSIL.

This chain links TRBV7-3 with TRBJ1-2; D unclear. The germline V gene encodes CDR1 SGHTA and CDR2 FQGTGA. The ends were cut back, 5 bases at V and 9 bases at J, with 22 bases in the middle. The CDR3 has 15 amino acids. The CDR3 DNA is TGTGCCAGCAGCCCAACTGTAGGAGCCCAACATAGCTACACCTTC. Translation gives CASSPTVGAQHSYTF.

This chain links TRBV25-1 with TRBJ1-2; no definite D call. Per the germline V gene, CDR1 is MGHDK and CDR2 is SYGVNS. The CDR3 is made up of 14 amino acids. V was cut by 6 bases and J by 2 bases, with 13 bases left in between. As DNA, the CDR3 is TGTGCCAGCAGCCCTGTCGAAAGAAACTATGGCTACACCTTC. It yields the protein CASSPVERNYGYTF.

Here the CDR3 DNA reads TGTGCCACCAGCAGATTCGGACAGGACTATGGCTACACCTTC. Protein product: CATSRFGQDYGYTF. The chain employs TRBV15 and TRBJ1-2, with 7 bases identical to TRBD1. The CDR3 contains 14 residues. CDR1 and CDR2 (germline): LNHNV, YYDKDF (reference sequence). The V and J ends lost 2 bases and 3 bases, in that order; junction bases with no gene match: 3. Supplemented by reference TRBV15 and TRBJ1-2, the full variable domain reads DAMVIQNPRYQVTQFGKPVTLSCSQTLNHNVMYWYQQKSSQAPKLLFHYYDKDFNNEADTPDNFQSRRPNTSFCFLDIRSPGLGDTAMYLCATSRFGQDYGYTFGSGTRLTVV.

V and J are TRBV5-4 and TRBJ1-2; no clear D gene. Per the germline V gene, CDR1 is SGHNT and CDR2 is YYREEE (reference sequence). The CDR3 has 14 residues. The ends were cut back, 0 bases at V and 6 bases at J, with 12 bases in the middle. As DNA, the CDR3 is TGTGCCAGCAGCTTGGAACAACTCAACGATGGCTACACCTTC. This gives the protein CASSLEQLNDGYTF.

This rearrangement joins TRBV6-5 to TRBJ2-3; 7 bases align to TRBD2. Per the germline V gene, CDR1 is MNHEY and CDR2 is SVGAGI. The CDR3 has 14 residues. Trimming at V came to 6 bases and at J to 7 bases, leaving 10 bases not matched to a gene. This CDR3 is CASSPVTSVHTQYF. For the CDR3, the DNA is TGTGCCAGCAGCCCAGTAACTAGCGTTCATACGCAGTATTTT.

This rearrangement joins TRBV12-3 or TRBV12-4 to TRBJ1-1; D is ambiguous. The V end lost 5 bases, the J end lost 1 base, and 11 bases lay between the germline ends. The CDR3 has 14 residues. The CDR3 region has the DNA TGTGCCAGCAGTCCGCGGGCCGCGAACACTGAAGCTTTCTTT. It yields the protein CASSPRAANTEAFF.

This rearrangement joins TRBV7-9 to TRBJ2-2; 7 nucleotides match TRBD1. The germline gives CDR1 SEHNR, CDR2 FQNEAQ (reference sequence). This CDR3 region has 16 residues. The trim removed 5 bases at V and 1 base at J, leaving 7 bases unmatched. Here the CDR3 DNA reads TGTGCCAGCAGCCGATTCCGGACAGGGAACACCGGGGAGCTGTTTTTT. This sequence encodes CASSRFRTGNTGELFF.